This T cell receptor (beta chain) originates from a study of human CD8 memory T cell subsets. General observations from the study: Stem-like memory T cell repertoires seemed more diverse than precursor exhausted ones by Chao1 estimates. What was sequenced in this study was only the T cell receptor beta chains.

The authors made TCR beta libraries using UMI-labeled 5' RACE. TCRdb re-called the 5' RACE reads and shows each CDR3 protein once, DNA omitted. The sample has 17,000 or so distinct CDR3 sequences. The CDR3 is 14 residues long. The germline V gene encodes CDR1 MGHDK and CDR2 SYGVNS. On this clonotype itself: Its antigen is not known.

Among CD8+ T cells, the stem-like memory population (TSTEM) was CCR7+ PD-1- TIGIT-. The V gene is TRBV25-1, the J gene TRBJ2-7; TCRdb names TRBD1, which stays unverified in the absence of DNA. This sequence was found in a human donor in good health. Sequenced sample: CD8+ stem-like memory T cells (TSCM and TCM) sorted from PBMCs. Noted subset: stem-like memory CD8 T cells (TSTEM), CCR7+ PD-1- TIGIT-. The CDR3 sequence is CASSGLRDSDEQYF.